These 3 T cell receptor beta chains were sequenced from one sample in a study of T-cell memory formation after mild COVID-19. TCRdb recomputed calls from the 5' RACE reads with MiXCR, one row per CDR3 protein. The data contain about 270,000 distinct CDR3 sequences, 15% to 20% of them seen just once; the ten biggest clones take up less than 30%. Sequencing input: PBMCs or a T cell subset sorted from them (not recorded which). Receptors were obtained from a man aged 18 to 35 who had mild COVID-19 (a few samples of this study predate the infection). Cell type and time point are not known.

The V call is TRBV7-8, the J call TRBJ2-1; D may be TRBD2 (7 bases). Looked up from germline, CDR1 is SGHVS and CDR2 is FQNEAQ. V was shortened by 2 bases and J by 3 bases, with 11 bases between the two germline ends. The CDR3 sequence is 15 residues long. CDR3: CASSLRGGGYNEQFF. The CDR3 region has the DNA TGTGCCAGCAGCTTACGGGGAGGGGGCTACAATGAGCAGTTCTTC.

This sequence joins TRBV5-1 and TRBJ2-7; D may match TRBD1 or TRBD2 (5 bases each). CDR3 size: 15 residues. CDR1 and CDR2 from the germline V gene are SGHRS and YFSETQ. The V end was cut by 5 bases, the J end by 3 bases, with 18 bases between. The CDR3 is CASRVGAGEYYEQYV. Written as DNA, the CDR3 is TGCGCCAGCAGAGTCGGGGCAGGAGAATACTACGAGCAGTACGTC.

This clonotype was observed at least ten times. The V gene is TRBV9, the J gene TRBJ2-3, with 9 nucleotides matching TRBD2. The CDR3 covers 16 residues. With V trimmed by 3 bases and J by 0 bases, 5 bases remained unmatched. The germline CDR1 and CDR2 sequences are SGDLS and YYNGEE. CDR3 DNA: TGTGCCAGCAGCGGCGGACTAGCGTTTAGCACAGATACGCAGTATTTT. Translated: CASSGGLAFSTDTQYF.